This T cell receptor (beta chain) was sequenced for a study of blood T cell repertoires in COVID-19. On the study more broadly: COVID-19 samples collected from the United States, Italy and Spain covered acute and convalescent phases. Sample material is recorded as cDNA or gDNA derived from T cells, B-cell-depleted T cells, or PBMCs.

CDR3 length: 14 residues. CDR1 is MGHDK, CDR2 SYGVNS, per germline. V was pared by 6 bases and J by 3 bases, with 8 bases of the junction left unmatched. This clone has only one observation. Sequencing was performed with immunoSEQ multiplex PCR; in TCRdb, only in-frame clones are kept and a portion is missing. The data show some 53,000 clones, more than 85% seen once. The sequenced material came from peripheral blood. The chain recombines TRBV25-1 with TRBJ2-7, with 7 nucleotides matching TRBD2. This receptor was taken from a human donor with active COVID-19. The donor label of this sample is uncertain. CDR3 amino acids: CASRGGSWGYEQYF. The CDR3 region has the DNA TGTGCCAGCAGGGGCGGGAGCTGGGGCTACGAGCAGTACTTC.